This T cell receptor beta chain derives from a study of graft-versus-host responses after intestinal transplantation. Study background: Recipients had transplants, and these were multivisceral, liver-intestinal, or isolated intestinal.

Profiled with immunoSEQ multiplex PCR; TCRdb holds only in-frame clones, not every one. The sample contains under 45,000 clones, approximately 93% of which appear only once. CDR1 is MGHRA and CDR2 is YSYEKL in the germline V gene. The V end was cut by 3 bases, the J end by 1 base, with 9 bases between. The CDR3 contains 14 residues. The clonotype was recovered from a human patient who received an intestinal transplant, so some T cells may come from the graft donor. The chain has TRBV4-1 and TRBJ1-1; D uncertain. Sample: PBMCs, taken 700 to 750 days after intestinal transplantation. CDR3 loop: CASSHEGGNTEAFF. The CDR3 DNA follows: TGCGCCAGCAGCCATGAGGGAGGGAACACTGAAGCTTTCTTT.